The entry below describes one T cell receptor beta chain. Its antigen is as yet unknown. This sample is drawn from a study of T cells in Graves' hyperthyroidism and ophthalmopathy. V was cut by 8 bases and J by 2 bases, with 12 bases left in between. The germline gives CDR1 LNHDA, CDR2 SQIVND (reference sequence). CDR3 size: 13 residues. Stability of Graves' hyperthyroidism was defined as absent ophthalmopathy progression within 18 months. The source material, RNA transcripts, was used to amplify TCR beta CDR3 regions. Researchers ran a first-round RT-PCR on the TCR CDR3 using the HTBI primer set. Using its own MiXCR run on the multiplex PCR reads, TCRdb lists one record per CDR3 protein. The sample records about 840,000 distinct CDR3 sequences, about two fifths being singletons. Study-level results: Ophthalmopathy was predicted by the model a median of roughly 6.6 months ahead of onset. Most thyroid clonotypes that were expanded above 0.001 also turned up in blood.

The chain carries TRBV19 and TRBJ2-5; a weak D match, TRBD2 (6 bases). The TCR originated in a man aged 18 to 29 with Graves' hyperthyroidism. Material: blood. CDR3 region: CASSGDGQETQYF. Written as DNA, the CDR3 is TGTGCCAGTTCGGGAGACGGACAAGAGACCCAGTACTTC.